These 2 T cell receptor beta chains were sequenced from one sample in a study of long-term antiretroviral therapy in people with HIV. The assay, immunoSEQ v3.0, was run at survey level. TCRdb keeps only in-frame clones here, not all; method: immunoSEQ multiplex PCR. There are under 45,000 clones in the sample; 94% occur only once, and under 2.5% lies in the top ten. Sequencing was performed on unsorted PBMCs, taken around 9 years after starting antiretroviral therapy. These receptors all stem from a man aged 30 to 39 with HIV.

V and J are TRBV5-1 and TRBJ2-1; 12 bases are shared with TRBD2. The CDR3 extends over 16 amino acids. V trimming: 4 bases; J trimming: 5 bases; junction bases outside the gene matches: 7. In germline, CDR1 is SGHRS, CDR2 YFSETQ. CDR3 sequence reads: CASSRTSGVGDNEQFF. The CDR3 region has the DNA TGCGCCAGCAGCAGGACTAGCGGGGTAGGAGACAATGAGCAGTTCTTC.

The chain carries TRBV6-5 and TRBJ2-2; D may be TRBD2 (6 bases). Looked up from germline, CDR1 is MNHEY and CDR2 is SVGAGI. This CDR3 region has 15 residues. V lost 5 bases to trimming and J lost 4 bases, with 14 bases between them. The CDR3 DNA follows: TGTGCCAGCAGTGTAAGCGCCGGGAGCACCGGGGAGCTGTTTTTT. Protein product: CASSVSAGSTGELFF.